The 2 T cell receptor beta chains below come from one sample, sequenced in a study of blood T cell repertoires in COVID-19. Clones were sequenced by immunoSEQ multiplex PCR, and TCRdb holds only the in-frame ones, with some missing. The data show approximately 500,000 clones, about 88% seen once. The sequenced sample consisted of peripheral blood. All receptors derive from a man between 18 and 29 years old with COVID-19, enrolled during active disease.

The rearrangement uses TRBV29-1 and TRBJ2-2, with 9 bases identical to TRBD1. The CDR3 is made up of 15 amino acids. Germline V gene lookup returns CDR1 SQVTM and CDR2 ANQGSEA. The J segment lost 4 bases and the V segment lost 6 bases, leaving 9 bases of the junction unmatched. CDR3 nucleotide sequence: TGCAGCGTCACCCGGGGGACAGGGCCCACCGGGGAGCTGTTTTTT. Encoded protein: CSVTRGTGPTGELFF.

The V call is TRBV4-1, the J call TRBJ2-7; 10 bases agree with TRBD2. Germline-derived CDR1 and CDR2 are MGHRA and YSYEKL. The CDR3 is 16 residues long. The ends lost 2 bases at V and 5 bases at J; junction bases unmatched: 9. Here the CDR3 DNA reads TGCGCCAGCAGCCAATTTTTAGCGGGAGGTCCAAACGAGCAGTACTTC. The encoded protein is CASSQFLAGGPNEQYF.